This TCR beta chain was retrieved from a study of blood T cell repertoires in COVID-19. Study in general: The origin of the acute and convalescent COVID-19 samples was the United States, Italy and Spain. Sources were T cells, B-cell-depleted T cells, or PBMCs; the material itself was cDNA or gDNA.

Germline CDR1 is SQVTM and CDR2 is ANQGSEA. Deletions cut 4 bases from V and 1 base from J, with 8 bases between. The CDR3 loop spans 14 amino acids. TCRdb's copy holds only in-frame clones and misses some; the assay was immunoSEQ multiplex PCR. The table has more than 10,000 clones, around 78% seen once. V and J are TRBV29-1 and TRBJ2-6; D is perhaps TRBD1 (6 bases). The sequenced sample consisted of peripheral blood. The receptor was derived from a human donor in a cohort sampled during active COVID-19. CDR3 sequence (DNA): TGCAGCGTTGGAGGGGGTTCTGGGGCCAACGTCCTGACTTTC. Translating gives CSVGGGSGANVLTF.